This T cell receptor beta chain was captured by sequencing in a study of T cells expressing NK-cell markers (dated by TCRdb to 2020 to 2021). Broadly, across the study: In sorted CD3+CD56+NKG2C+, CD3+CD56+NKG2C- and CD3+CD56-NKG2C+ T-cell subsets from several donors, TCR beta-chain repertoires were profiled. Illumina HiSeq 2000/2500, MiSeq or NextSeq was used to sequence libraries as 2 x 150 bp reads. Among the eight sequenced donors, only one was HCMV-seronegative, while the other seven were HCMV-seropositive. Randomly selected healthy volunteers, three men and five women, were used as the eight sequenced donors.

The CDR3 has 15 amino acids, counting the end cysteine and phenylalanine. No DNA sequence is on record. CDR1 and CDR2 are read off the germline V gene (reference sequence) as MNHEY and SMNVEV. As for this clonotype: This clone's antigen is unknown.

What the study reported, not specific to this receptor: Those dominant clonotypes were again the most abundant among CD3+CD56-NKG2C+ cells in a handful of donors, at roughly 25-65%. In a handful of donors, the dominant CD3+CD56+NKG2C+ clonotypes were among the top 10 CD8+ clonotypes and accounted for roughly 1.0-7.5% of CD8+ T cells. Whether the expanded NKG2C-expressing T cell clones were specific for HCMV antigens remained unclear.

To determine HCMV serostatus, a commercial ELISA kit was used to detect HCMV-specific IgG in serum. Peripheral blood mononuclear cells were isolated from blood by Ficoll density gradient centrifugation. The reads were generated on an Illumina HiSeq 2000. The TCR beta cDNA libraries were made using 5'RACE template switching, a step that added both a universal primer site and unique molecular identifiers. Priming for cDNA synthesis came from the TCR beta constant segment, and two successive PCR amplification steps followed. The published analysis was carried out like this. MIGEC was used to demultiplex reads and group the reads by UMI, and MiTCR was used to assemble and quantify clonotypes. Only TCR cDNA sequences supported by at least two reads were kept to exclude erroneous sequences. The tcR package was used for downstream repertoire analysis, and clonotypes were matched between fractions using CDR3 nucleotide sequence together with V segment. VDJmatch was used to annotate antigen specificity against VDJdb, with one amino acid substitution in CDR3 allowed. One entry per CDR3 protein sequence results from the TCRdb reprocessing of the reads, with DNA left out. The V and J calls here are based on TCRdb, not the publication. The table for this sample lists hundreds of thousands of distinct CDR3 sequences. The ten largest clones add up to more than 3.5% of the sample.

The chain joins TRBV27 to TRBJ2-1; the TCRdb D gene call, TRBD1, has no DNA to confirm it. The clonotype comes from a woman aged 18-70 years in good health. The sequenced sample consisted of blood T cells: a sorted CD56 or NKG2C T cell subset, CD4+ or CD8+ T cells, or bulk PBMC T cells (not recorded which). The CDR3 region reads CASSSADTTFNEQFF.